This T cell receptor (beta chain) appears in the sequencing data of a study of T-cell reconstitution after alpha-beta-depleted transplantation in children. Unique molecular identifiers were incorporated into the prepared TCRbeta library. A single record per CDR3 protein comes from TCRdb applying MiXCR to the PCR reads. The sample holds 90,000 to 100,000 distinct CDR3 sequences; 12% are singletons and the top ten take approximately 15%. With 3 bases clipped from V and 3 bases from J, the junction kept 13 bases outside the gene matches. Per germline, CDR1 MGHRA and CDR2 YSYEKL. CDR3 length: 19 amino acids. This clonotype was seen at least ten times.

V usage is TRBV4-1 and J usage is TRBJ2-3; TRBD2 agrees at 12 bases. The sequence derives from a human donor who donated a stem cell graft to a child with inherited bone marrow failure. Sequenced material: PBMCs from the stem cell graft donor, taken from the stem cell graft. The CDR3 loop is CASSQTTWGLAGGTDTQYF. CDR3 nucleotide sequence: TGCGCCAGCAGCCAGACCACTTGGGGGCTAGCGGGAGGGACAGATACGCAGTATTTT.